These 18 T cell receptor beta chains were sequenced from one sample in a study of cytomegalovirus exposure and HLA in healthy donors. The study ran its PCR with 60 Vbeta and 13 Jbeta primers. Sequencing was performed with immunoSEQ multiplex PCR; in TCRdb, only in-frame clones are kept and a portion is missing. The sample consists of approximately 220,000 clones, around 80% of them appearing once. Sequenced: PBMCs. These TCRs come from a man aged 25 to 40 in good health and CMV-seronegative.

The chain recombines TRBV11-2 with TRBJ1-2, with 7 bases lining up with TRBD1. The CDR3 contains 15 residues. Germline CDR1 is SGHAT and CDR2 is FQNNGV. V was clipped by 1 base and J by 4 bases; unmatched bases: 6. CDR3 DNA: TGTGCCAGCAGCTTAGGTCCAGGGGGGAGCTATGGCTACACCTTC. Translating it yields CASSLGPGGSYGYTF.

CDR3 sequence reads: CASLRTGYTEAFF. The CDR3 nucleotides are TGTGCCAGCCTCAGAACAGGGTACACTGAAGCTTTCTTT. V is TRBV7-2 and J is TRBJ1-1, with a tentative D call TRBD1 (6 bases). The CDR3 is 13 residues long. CDR1 is SGHTA and CDR2 is FQGNSA in the germline V gene. Trimming took 8 bases from V and 3 from J, leaving 13 bases between them.

CDR3 in amino acids: CSVGLLAGVPDTQYF. CDR3 bases: TGCAGCGTTGGGTTGCTAGCGGGGGTTCCAGATACGCAGTATTTT. This chain connects TRBV29-1 to TRBJ2-3, with TRBD2 identical over 10 bases. V dropped 4 bases and J dropped 4; count of bases not matched to a gene: 8. The CDR3 has 15 amino acids. Germline V gene sequence: CDR1 SQVTM, CDR2 ANQGSEA.

The chain couples TRBV6-1 to TRBJ1-2; 9 bases are shared with TRBD1. J gave up 7 bases and V 7 bases, and 10 bases lay outside the gene matches. The CDR3 contains 14 residues. CDR1 is MNHNS, CDR2 SASEGT, per germline. The CDR3 DNA sequence: TGTGCCAGCAATTCCCCCACAGGGGGCTTTGGCTACACCTTC. Its protein product is CASNSPTGGFGYTF.

The chain has TRBV21-1 and TRBJ2-1; the listed D gene, TRBD2, was not tested against the DNA. TRBV21-1 corresponds to a pseudogene. There are 14 residues in the CDR3. CDR3 sequence (DNA): TGTGCCAGCATCACTAGCGGGGGGCTTCGCGAGCAGTTCTTC. It codes for CASITSGGLREQFF.

The chain combines TRBV4-2 with TRBJ1-1, with a tentative D call TRBD1 (5 bases). This CDR3 comprises 15 residues. Germline V gene data show CDR1 as LGHNA and CDR2 as YNFKEQ. Trimming removed 1 base from V and 5 bases from J, with 14 bases in between. In DNA, the CDR3 is TGTGCCAGCAGCCAAGGGTTTACAGGCGTAACTGAAGCTTTCTTT. This sequence encodes CASSQGFTGVTEAFF.

Concerning this clone: The identical CDR3 is also encoded by other nucleotide sequences in the sample. V and J are TRBV4-3 and TRBJ1-1; D might be TRBD1 (6 bases). The V end was cut by 1 base, the J end by 4 bases, with 13 bases between. Germline V gene sequence: CDR1 LGHNA, CDR2 YSLEER. The CDR3 totals 15 residues. CDR3 DNA: TGCGCCAGCAGCCAAGGGACAGACGGATCCACTGAAGCTTTCTTT. Protein product: CASSQGTDGSTEAFF.

The rearrangement joins TRBV10-3 to TRBJ2-7, with 8 bases aligning to TRBD2. Germline V gene lookup returns CDR1 ENHRY and CDR2 SYGVKD. After removal of 3 bases from V and 6 bases from J, the junction contained 10 bases not matched to a gene. This CDR3 has 15 residues. CDR3 region: CAISDRNGGASEQYF. In nucleotides, the CDR3 is TGTGCCATCAGTGACCGAAACGGGGGGGCCTCCGAGCAGTACTTC.

The J gene is TRBJ2-1, the V gene TRBV14; D may be TRBD1 (6 bases). CDR1 SGHDN and CDR2 FVKESK come from the germline V gene. The CDR3 has 14 residues. V was clipped by 2 bases and J by 4 bases, with 9 bases between them. The CDR3 region is CASSQWTEYNEQFF. For the CDR3, the DNA is TGTGCCAGCAGCCAATGGACAGAATACAATGAGCAGTTCTTC.

The chain couples TRBV9 to TRBJ1-1, with 8 bases fitting TRBD1. CDR1 SGDLS and CDR2 YYNGEE come from the germline V gene. The CDR3 loop spans 17 amino acids. The junction had 12 bases not matched to a gene; V was cut back by 4 bases and J by 1 base. The CDR3 spells CASSPRGQTGANTEAFF. The CDR3 DNA reads as TGTGCCAGCAGCCCTCGCGGCCAGACAGGGGCGAACACTGAAGCTTTCTTT.

The rearrangement joins TRBV6-1 to TRBJ1-1; 8 bases agree with TRBD1. J was trimmed by 8 bases and V by 5 bases; bases with no gene match: 1. From germline, CDR1 is MNHNS and CDR2 SASEGT. CDR3 size: 11 residues. The CDR3 sequence: CASSRTGEAFF. The CDR3, as DNA: TGTGCCAGCAGTCGGACAGGGGAAGCTTTCTTT.

The V gene is TRBV5-1, the J gene TRBJ2-1, with a tentative D call TRBD2 (6 bases). Trimming pared 0 bases from V and 8 bases from J, leaving 9 bases between. The CDR3 is 13 residues long. The germline CDR1 and CDR2 sequences are SGHRS and YFSETQ. DNA for the CDR3: TGCGCCAGCAGCTTGGCATGGGGGGATGAGCAGTTCTTC. Translated, it gives CASSLAWGDEQFF.

The genes are TRBV9 and TRBJ1-2; 9 nucleotides match TRBD1. Germline V gene lookup returns CDR1 SGDLS and CDR2 YYNGEE. V lost 0 bases to trimming and J lost 7 bases; unmatched junction nucleotides: 10. This CDR3 spans 16 amino acids. In nucleotides, the CDR3 is TGTGCCAGCAGCGTAGCTCGGGGACAGGGATCCTCTGGCTACACCTTC. Amino acid sequence: CASSVARGQGSSGYTF.

CDR3 in amino acids: CASSGTIPPYEQYF. The CDR3 nucleotides read TGTGCCAGCAGTGGGACAATTCCGCCCTACGAGCAGTACTTC. This chain uses TRBV2 with TRBJ2-7; weak D call: TRBD1 (5 bases). CDR1 is SNHLY and CDR2 is FYNNEI in the germline V gene. The CDR3 extends over 14 amino acids. V lost 4 bases to trimming and J lost 2 bases, with 12 bases between them. The full variable domain, completed using reference TRBV2 and TRBJ2-7, is EPEVTQTPSHQVTQMGQEVILRCVPISNHLYFYWYRQILGQKVEFLVSFYNNEISEKSEIFDDQFSVERPDGSNFTLKIRSTKLEDSAMYFCASSGTIPPYEQYFGPGTRLTVT.

The rearrangement links TRBV4-1 to TRBJ1-4, with no clear D. Germline lookup yields CDR1 MGHRA and CDR2 YSYEKL. Trimming left V 1 base short and J 4 bases short, with 7 bases between. The CDR3 extends over 14 amino acids. The CDR3 region is CASSQGGGNEKLFF. The CDR3 DNA reads TGCGCCAGCAGCCAAGGAGGCGGTAATGAAAAACTGTTTTTT.

The rearrangement uses TRBV11-2 and TRBJ2-7, with D unresolved. Trimming removed 3 bases at V and 0 bases at J, with 9 bases between. In germline, CDR1 is SGHAT, CDR2 FQNNGV. The CDR3 is 14 residues long. CDR3 sequence: CASSLSRSSYEQYF. In DNA, the CDR3 is TGTGCCAGCAGCTTGTCGAGGAGCTCCTACGAGCAGTACTTC.

The chain uses TRBV7-3 and TRBJ1-2, with TRBD1 matching over 8 bases. J gave up 8 bases and V 5 bases, and 4 bases lay outside the gene matches. CDR1 is SGHTA and CDR2 is FQGTGA in the germline V gene. The CDR3 loop spans 12 amino acids. CDR3 nucleotides: TGTGCCAGCAGCCTGGACAGGGAAGGCTACACCTTC. This gives the protein CASSLDREGYTF.

The chain couples TRBV2 to TRBJ2-7; D gene ambiguous. Trimming left V 8 bases short and J 3 bases short, with 20 bases between. Germline V gives CDR1 SNHLY, CDR2 FYNNEI. The CDR3 loop spans 15 amino acids. CDR3 nucleotide sequence: TGTGCCAGCCGCCCTGAGACCGCACGACACTACGAGCAGTACTTC. It yields the protein CASRPETARHYEQYF.